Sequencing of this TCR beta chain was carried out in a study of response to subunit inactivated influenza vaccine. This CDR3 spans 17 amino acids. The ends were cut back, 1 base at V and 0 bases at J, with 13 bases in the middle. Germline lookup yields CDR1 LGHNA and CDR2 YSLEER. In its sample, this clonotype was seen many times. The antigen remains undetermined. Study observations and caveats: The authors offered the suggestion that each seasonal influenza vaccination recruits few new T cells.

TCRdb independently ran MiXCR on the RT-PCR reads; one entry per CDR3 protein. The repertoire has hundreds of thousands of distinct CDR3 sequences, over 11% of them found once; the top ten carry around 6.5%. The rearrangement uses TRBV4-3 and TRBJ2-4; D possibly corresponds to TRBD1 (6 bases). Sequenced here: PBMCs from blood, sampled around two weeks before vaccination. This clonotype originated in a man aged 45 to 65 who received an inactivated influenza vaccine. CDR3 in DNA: TGCGCCAGCAGCCAAGCGTGGACAGCTCTAGCCAAAAACATTCAGTACTTC. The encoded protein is CASSQAWTALAKNIQYF.